These 5 T cell receptor beta chains were sequenced from one sample in a study of T cell responses to AZD1222 COVID-19 vaccine (dated by TCRdb to the early 2020s). Library preparation was by the immunoSEQ multiplex PCR assay. TCRdb retrieved this table from immuneACCESS and kept in-frame rearrangements only. Not all clones are present; in checked studies, unresolved V genes account for under half, and no reason is known for the remainder. The sample table shows 95,000 to 150,000 clones, and about 85% are seen once. Of the sample, 5.5% to 8% falls within the top ten clones. The meaning of the sample's time point label: baseline before first vaccination. This specimen consisted of peripheral blood, obtained on day 0 of AZD1222 vaccination. All receptors come from an adult in good health.

V usage is TRBV3-1 (or the pseudogene TRBV3-2) and J usage is TRBJ2-1; weak D call: TRBD1 (5 bases). Germline CDR1 reads LGHDT; CDR2 reads YNNKEL (reference sequence). V was clipped by 1 base and J by 4 bases, with 11 bases between them. The CDR3 loop spans 15 amino acids. The CDR3 protein is CASSQGDRSYNEQFF. The DNA of the CDR3 is TGTGCCAGCAGCCAAGGAGACAGATCGTACAATGAGCAGTTCTTC.

This chain joins TRBV7-2 and TRBJ2-1, with 11 nucleotides matching TRBD2. Germline-derived CDR1 and CDR2 are SGHTA and FQGNSA. The junction had 6 bases not matched to a gene; V was cut back by 2 bases and J by 6 bases. CDR3 size: 16 residues. The CDR3 protein is CASSLSPSGGTNEQFF. CDR3 coding DNA: TGTGCCAGCAGCTTATCCCCTAGCGGGGGGACCAATGAGCAGTTCTTC.

This chain links TRBV5-4 with TRBJ2-7, with TRBD1 identical over 8 bases. CDR3 length: 17 residues. Per germline, CDR1 SGHNT and CDR2 YYREEE (reference sequence). The junction had 16 bases not matched to a gene; V was cut back by 2 bases and J by 6 bases. For the CDR3, the DNA is TGTGCCAGCAGCTTTCCAGGGATCGGCAGGGGGCTTGGCGAGCAGTACTTC. This encodes CASSFPGIGRGLGEQYF.

The chain employs TRBV27 and TRBJ2-3, with 7 bases identical to TRBD2. This CDR3 has 16 residues. The germline V gene has CDR1 MNHEY and CDR2 SMNVEV (reference sequence). Trimming at V came to 0 bases and at J to 7 bases, leaving 10 bases not matched to a gene. The chain's CDR3 is CASSLSGTTGLNTQYF. As DNA, the CDR3 is TGTGCCAGCAGTTTATCGGGGACTACCGGGCTGAATACGCAGTATTTT.

V and J are TRBV7-9 and TRBJ2-1; TRBD1 agrees at 10 bases. J lost 5 bases, V lost 4 bases, and 5 bases had no gene match. In germline, CDR1 is SEHNR, CDR2 FQNEAQ (reference sequence). The CDR3 has 15 residues. CDR3 sequence reads: CASSYGTGEDNEQFF. The CDR3 nucleotides are TGTGCCAGCAGCTACGGGACAGGGGAGGACAATGAGCAGTTCTTC.